This TCR beta chain was captured by sequencing in a study of T cell changes during pregnancy in multiple sclerosis. Clones were sequenced by immunoSEQ multiplex PCR, and TCRdb holds only the in-frame ones, with some missing. The table shows around 100,000 clones, with roughly 92% occurring only once. The starting material was peripheral blood, obtained after pregnancy. This TCR came from a female donor with multiple sclerosis, enrolled in a pregnancy study.

CDR3 sequence reads: CASSIAGQGSNQPQHF. The CDR3 DNA reads as TGTGCCAGTAGTATAGCCGGGCAGGGAAGCAATCAGCCCCAGCATTTT. This chain uses TRBV19 with TRBJ1-5; D may be TRBD1 (5 bases). CDR3 size: 16 residues. CDR1 and CDR2 (germline): LNHDA, SQIVND (reference sequence). Trimming removed 1 base from V and 1 base from J, with 11 bases in between.